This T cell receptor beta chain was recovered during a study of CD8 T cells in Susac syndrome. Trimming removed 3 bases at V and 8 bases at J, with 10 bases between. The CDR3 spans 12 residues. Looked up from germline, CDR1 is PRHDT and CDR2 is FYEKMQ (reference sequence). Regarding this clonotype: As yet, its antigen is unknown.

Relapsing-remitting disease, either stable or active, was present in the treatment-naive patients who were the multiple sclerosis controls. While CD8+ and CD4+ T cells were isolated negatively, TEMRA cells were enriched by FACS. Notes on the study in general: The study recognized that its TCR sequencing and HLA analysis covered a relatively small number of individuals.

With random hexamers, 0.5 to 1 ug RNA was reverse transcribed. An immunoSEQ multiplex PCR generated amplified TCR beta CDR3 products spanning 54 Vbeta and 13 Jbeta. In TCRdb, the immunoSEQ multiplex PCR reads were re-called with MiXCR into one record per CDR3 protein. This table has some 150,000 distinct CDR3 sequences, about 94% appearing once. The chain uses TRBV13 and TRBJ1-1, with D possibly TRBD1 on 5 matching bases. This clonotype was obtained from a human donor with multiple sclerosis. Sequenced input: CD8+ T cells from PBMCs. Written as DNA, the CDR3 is TGTGCCAGCAGCTTGGACACCCCCGAAGCTTTCTTT. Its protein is CASSLDTPEAFF.